This T cell receptor beta chain was identified during a study of blood T cell repertoires in COVID-19. Study-wide background: Sample material is recorded as cDNA or gDNA derived from T cells, B-cell-depleted T cells, or PBMCs.

All enrollees were roughly 18 to 90 years old and from roughly 26 US areas. Cohorts were determined from participant-reported clinical history. Authors' methods: Reference gene primer amplification gave estimated nucleated cell counts. The method was immunoSEQ multiplex PCR; TCRdb's version includes in-frame clones alone and lacks a portion of them. The V and J calls and clone size come from that table; D and trimming were worked out from the DNA. The sample lists about 330,000 clones, about 89% occurring once. This clone was detected once. There are 15 residues in the CDR3. The ends were cut back, 1 base at V and 3 bases at J, with 13 bases in the middle. The V gene's germline CDR1 is MGHRA and CDR2 YSYEKL.

Sequenced material: PBMCs or T cells enriched from blood (not recorded which). The sequence was collected from a woman in her twenties or thirties who had recovered from COVID-19. The V and J genes are TRBV4-1 and TRBJ2-7; D might be TRBD2 (7 bases). As DNA, the CDR3 is TGCGCCAGCAGCCAAGTCCGGGGGGCCGACTACGAGCAGTACTTC. Encoded protein: CASSQVRGADYEQYF.